A single sample gave rise to the 19 T cell receptor beta chains below, sequenced in a study of graft-versus-host responses after intestinal transplantation. Sequenced by immunoSEQ multiplex PCR; TCRdb stores in-frame clones only, minus some. Counted here are roughly 120,000 clones, 90% occurring once; the ten biggest clones make up 0.15% to 0.2%. The antigens these receptors bind are not known. Specimen: unstimulated CD4+ T cells sorted from spleen or lymph node cells, collected before intestinal transplant. The receptor set was obtained from a human donor who received an intestinal transplant.

The chain employs TRBV6-5 and TRBJ2-7, with D perhaps matching TRBD1 (6 bases). Germline CDR1 MNHEY, CDR2 SVGAGI. CDR3 length equals 13 residues. Trimming removed 10 bases from V and 1 base from J, with 14 bases in between. The CDR3 DNA follows: TGTGCCACGACCAGGGGAACTTCCTACGAGCAGTACTTC. It specifies CATTRGTSYEQYF.

V usage is TRBV7-9 and J usage is TRBJ2-7; perhaps TRBD1 as D (7 bases). CDR1 is SEHNR and CDR2 is FQNEAQ in the germline V gene (reference sequence). This CDR3 region has 16 residues. V lost 0 bases to trimming and J lost 3 bases, with 15 bases between them. The CDR3 coding sequence is TGTGCCAGCAGCTTAGCCAGGGGGGCGTCGAACTACGAGCAGTACTTC. Amino acid sequence: CASSLARGASNYEQYF. The full variable domain, its missing parts supplied by reference TRBV7-9 and TRBJ2-7, is DTGVSQNPRHKITKRGQNVTFRCDPISEHNRLYWYRQTLGQGPEFLTYFQNEAQLEKSRLLSDRFSAERPKGSFSTLEIQRTEQGDSAMYLCASSLARGASNYEQYFGPGTRLTVT.

The chain combines TRBV2 with TRBJ1-4, with TRBD1 matching over 10 bases. The germline V gene has CDR1 SNHLY and CDR2 FYNNEI. The ends lost 7 bases at V and 7 bases at J; junction bases unmatched: 9. This CDR3 contains 15 residues. The CDR3 spells CASTRDGTGAEKLFF. The CDR3 DNA reads as TGTGCCAGCACCAGGGATGGGACAGGGGCTGAAAAACTGTTTTTT.

This chain joins TRBV19 and TRBJ2-7, with 9 bases identical to TRBD1. The CDR3 contains 15 residues. The V gene end was trimmed by 4 bases and the J gene end by 5 bases; junction bases not matched to a gene: 9. Germline V gene data show CDR1 as LNHDA and CDR2 as SQIVND (reference sequence). The CDR3 loop reads CASSKGGQGMNEQYF. The CDR3 nucleotides are TGTGCCAGTAGTAAAGGCGGACAGGGGATGAACGAGCAGTACTTC.

This clone has a handful of counts. The chain couples TRBV6-6 to TRBJ2-7; possible D gene TRBD1, 6 bases. CDR1 and CDR2 (germline): MNHNY, SVGAGI (reference sequence). The CDR3 sequence is 13 residues long. V lost 10 bases and J lost 1, with 14 bases in between. The CDR3 region has the DNA TGTGCCACAGGGGCTTCTAGTTCCTACGAGCAGTACTTC. Translating gives CATGASSSYEQYF.

J is TRBJ2-7 and V is TRBV9, with D unresolved. This CDR3 comprises 14 residues. In germline, CDR1 is SGDLS, CDR2 YYNGEE. Trimming stripped 0 bases from V and 0 bases from J, with 7 bases between. Here the CDR3 DNA reads TGTGCCAGCAGCGTAGATTACAGCTCCTACGAGCAGTACTTC. Amino acids: CASSVDYSSYEQYF.

The V gene is TRBV18, the J gene TRBJ2-3, with 7 positions matching TRBD2. Germline V lookup: CDR1 KGHSH, CDR2 LQKENI. V was pared by 6 bases and J by 3 bases, with 9 bases of the junction left unmatched. The CDR3 contains 15 residues. The CDR3 DNA follows: TGTGCCAGCTCGGGCCCGGGACTACAAACAGATACGCAGTATTTT. It yields the protein CASSGPGLQTDTQYF.

The CDR3: CASSLVGQMNTEAFF. As DNA, the CDR3 is TGTGCCAGCAGCTTAGTGGGCCAAATGAACACTGAAGCTTTCTTT. V is TRBV7-8 and J is TRBJ1-1; D uncertain. The germline V gene encodes CDR1 SGHVS and CDR2 FQNEAQ. The CDR3 runs 15 residues. Trimming left V 1 base short and J 0 bases short, with 9 bases between.

The V gene is TRBV7-8, the J gene TRBJ2-6; TRBD1 aligns across 7 bases. V lost 1 base to trimming and J lost 2 bases; unmatched junction nucleotides: 8. Germline V gene lookup returns CDR1 SGHVS and CDR2 FQNEAQ. The CDR3 runs 18 residues. In nucleotides, the CDR3 is TGTGCCAGCAGCTTAGGTCAGGGGGTGAAACCTGGGGCCAACGTCCTGACTTTC. Translation gives CASSLGQGVKPGANVLTF.

The J gene is TRBJ1-2, the V gene TRBV30; no clear D. Germline CDR1 is GTSNPN and CDR2 is SVGIG (reference sequence). This CDR3 has 14 amino acids. Trimming cost V 3 bases and J 4 bases, with 15 bases left between them. CDR3 nucleotides: TGTGCCTGGAGCGACCCGGGGATGGGCTATGGCTACACCTTC. It codes for CAWSDPGMGYGYTF.

The chain uses TRBV4-3 and TRBJ1-2; 7 bases map to TRBD1. J was trimmed by 5 bases and V by 0 bases; bases with no gene match: 6. The CDR3 is 15 amino acids. The V gene's germline CDR1 is LGHNA and CDR2 YSLEER. CDR3 sequence reads: CASSQDRAGGYGYTF. Here the CDR3 DNA reads TGCGCCAGCAGCCAAGATAGGGCAGGGGGATATGGCTACACCTTC.

The J gene is TRBJ1-2, the V gene TRBV25-1; 7 positions agree with TRBD1. J was trimmed by 3 bases and V by 3 bases; bases with no gene match: 7. The CDR3 totals 15 residues. The V gene's germline CDR1 is MGHDK and CDR2 SYGVNS. CDR3 protein: CASSDETGKDYGYTF. The DNA for the CDR3 is TGTGCCAGCAGTGATGAGACAGGGAAAGACTATGGCTACACCTTC.

The gene calls are TRBV28 and TRBJ2-3, with 8 nucleotides matching TRBD1. The germline gives CDR1 MDHEN, CDR2 SYDVKM. This CDR3 has 13 amino acids. J gave up 4 bases and V 5 bases, and 2 bases lay outside the gene matches. CDR3 residues: CASSDRGPDTQYF. The CDR3 nucleotides are TGTGCCAGCAGTGACAGGGGCCCAGATACGCAGTATTTT.

The chain links TRBV5-4 to TRBJ2-3, with 7 bases aligning to TRBD1. CDR1 is SGHNT and CDR2 is YYREEE in the germline V gene (reference sequence). The CDR3 contains 16 residues. V lost 1 base and J lost 4; bases outside the gene matches: 9. The DNA of the CDR3 is TGTGCCAGCAGCTTGAAGGGGATAGACAGGGCAGATACGCAGTATTTT. Translating gives CASSLKGIDRADTQYF.

The chain recombines TRBV10-3 with TRBJ1-1; D may be TRBD1 (6 bases). The CDR3 sequence is 14 residues long. Trimming took off 7 bases at V and 0 bases at J, with 12 bases between the two ends. The germline gives CDR1 ENHRY, CDR2 SYGVKD. CDR3 residues: CAINQGLMNTEAFF. In DNA form, the CDR3 reads TGTGCCATCAACCAGGGGCTCATGAACACTGAAGCTTTCTTT.

The CDR3 region is CASSLSASGRNEQFF. The CDR3 DNA is TGCGCCAGCAGCTTGTCGGCTAGCGGGAGGAATGAGCAGTTCTTC. The chain recombines TRBV5-1 with TRBJ2-1; 11 positions match TRBD2. Per the germline V gene, CDR1 is SGHRS and CDR2 is YFSETQ. After removal of 1 base from V and 7 bases from J, the junction contained 4 bases not matched to a gene. The CDR3 covers 15 residues.

The rearrangement uses TRBV6-6 and TRBJ1-5, with 9 bases lining up with TRBD1. Unmatched junction bases numbered 3, after V lost 2 bases and J lost 7 bases. Germline lookup yields CDR1 MNHNY and CDR2 SVGAGI (reference sequence). This CDR3 region has 14 residues. In DNA, the CDR3 is TGTGCCAGCAGTTACGGGGACAGGGAACAGCCCCAGCATTTT. Translating it yields CASSYGDREQPQHF.

The V gene is TRBV15, the J gene TRBJ2-5; 7 bases agree with TRBD1. The assigned J gene may be wrong: the sequence end matches TRBJ2-7 better. The germline CDR1 and CDR2 sequences are LNHNV and YYDKDF (reference sequence). The CDR3 consists of 18 residues. The CDR3 DNA is TGTGCCACCAGCATCGACAGGGAGTACTCCCTCCGGGGTTACGAGCAGTACTTC. Translation gives CATSIDREYSLRGYEQYF.

The chain carries TRBV14 and TRBJ2-2; 7 bases align to TRBD2. The length of the CDR3 is 15 residues. Germline CDR1 SGHDN, CDR2 FVKESK. J was trimmed by 4 bases and V by 2 bases; bases with no gene match: 4. The CDR3 region is CASSQSGVPTGELFF. The CDR3 region has the DNA TGTGCCAGCAGCCAAAGCGGGGTTCCCACCGGGGAGCTGTTTTTT.